This T cell receptor (beta chain) was sequenced for a study of blood T cell repertoires in COVID-19. Study as a whole: The samples span acute and convalescent COVID-19 from the United States, Italy and Spain. Sample material is recorded as cDNA or gDNA derived from T cells, B-cell-depleted T cells, or PBMCs.

Per the study methods: Estimates of nucleated cell counts were drawn from the amplification of reference gene primers. TCRdb keeps only in-frame clones here, not all; method: immunoSEQ multiplex PCR. V and J calls and clone size are copied from that table; D and trimming were computed from the DNA. Here the sample spans 81,000 or so clones, roughly 92% being singletons. The CDR3 totals 15 residues. V was clipped by 0 bases and J by 7 bases, with 11 bases between them. Germline values: CDR1 SGHRS, CDR2 YFSETQ. Sequenced input: peripheral blood. The receptor was isolated from a woman aged 55-70 years with active COVID-19. The rearrangement links TRBV5-1 to TRBJ1-6, with TRBD1 as a possible D gene (5 bases). The CDR3: CASSLAQAKNSPLHF. The CDR3 DNA reads as TGCGCCAGCAGCTTGGCACAGGCGAAAAATTCACCCCTCCACTTT.